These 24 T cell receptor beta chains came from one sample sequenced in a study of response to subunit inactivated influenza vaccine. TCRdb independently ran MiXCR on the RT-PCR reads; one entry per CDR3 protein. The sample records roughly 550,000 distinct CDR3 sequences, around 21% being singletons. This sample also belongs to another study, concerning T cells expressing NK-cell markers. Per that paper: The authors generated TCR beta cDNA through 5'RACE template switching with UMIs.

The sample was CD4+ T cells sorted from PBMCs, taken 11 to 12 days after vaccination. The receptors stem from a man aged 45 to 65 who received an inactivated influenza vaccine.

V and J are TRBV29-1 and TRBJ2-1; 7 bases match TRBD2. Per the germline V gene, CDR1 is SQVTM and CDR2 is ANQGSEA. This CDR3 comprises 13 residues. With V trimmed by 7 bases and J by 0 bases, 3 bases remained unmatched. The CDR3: CSGGGYSYNEQFF. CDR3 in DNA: TGCAGCGGGGGGGGGTACTCCTACAATGAGCAGTTCTTC.

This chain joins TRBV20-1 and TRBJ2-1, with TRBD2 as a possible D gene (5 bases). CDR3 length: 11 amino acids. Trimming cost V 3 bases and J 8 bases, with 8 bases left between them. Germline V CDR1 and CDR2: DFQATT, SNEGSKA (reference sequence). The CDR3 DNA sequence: TGCAGTGCTAGCGGGAATTATGAGCAGTTCTTC. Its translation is CSASGNYEQFF.

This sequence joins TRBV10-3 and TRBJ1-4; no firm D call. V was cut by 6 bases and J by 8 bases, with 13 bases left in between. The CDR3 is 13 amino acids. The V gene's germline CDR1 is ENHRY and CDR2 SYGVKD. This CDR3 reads CAIRSLEQEKLFF. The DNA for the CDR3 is TGTGCCATCAGGTCATTGGAGCAAGAAAAACTGTTTTTT.

The CDR3: CSARDPQEPNYGYTF. In nucleotides, the CDR3 is TGCAGTGCTAGAGATCCCCAGGAACCTAACTATGGCTACACCTTC. The chain carries TRBV20-1 and TRBJ1-2; D not resolved. The V and J ends lost 0 bases and 0 bases respectively, with 11 bases between them. Germline CDR1 is DFQATT and CDR2 is SNEGSKA (reference sequence). This CDR3 has 15 amino acids.

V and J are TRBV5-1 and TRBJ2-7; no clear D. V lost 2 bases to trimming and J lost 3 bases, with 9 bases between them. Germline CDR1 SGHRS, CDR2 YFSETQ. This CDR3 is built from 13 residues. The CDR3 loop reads CASSLITDYEQYF. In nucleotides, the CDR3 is TGCGCCAGCAGCTTAATAACAGACTACGAGCAGTACTTC.

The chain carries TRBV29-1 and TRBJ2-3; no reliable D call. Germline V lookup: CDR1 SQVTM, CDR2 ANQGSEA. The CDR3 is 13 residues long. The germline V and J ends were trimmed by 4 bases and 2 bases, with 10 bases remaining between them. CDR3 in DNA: TGCAGCGTTGTGGCAGGAAACACAGATACGCAGTATTTT. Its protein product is CSVVAGNTDTQYF.

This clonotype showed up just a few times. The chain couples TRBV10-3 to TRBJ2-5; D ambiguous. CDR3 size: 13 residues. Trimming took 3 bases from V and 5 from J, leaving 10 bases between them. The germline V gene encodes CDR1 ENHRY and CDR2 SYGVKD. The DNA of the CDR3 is TGTGCCATCAGTGATGAGGCTCCGGAGACCCAGTACTTC. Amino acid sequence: CAISDEAPETQYF.

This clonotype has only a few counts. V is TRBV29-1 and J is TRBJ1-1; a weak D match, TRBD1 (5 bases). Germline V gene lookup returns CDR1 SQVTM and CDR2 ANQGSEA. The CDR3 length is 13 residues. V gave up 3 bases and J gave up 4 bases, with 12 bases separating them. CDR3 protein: CSVDIPGRTEAFF. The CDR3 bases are TGCAGCGTTGATATTCCGGGGCGCACTGAAGCTTTCTTT.

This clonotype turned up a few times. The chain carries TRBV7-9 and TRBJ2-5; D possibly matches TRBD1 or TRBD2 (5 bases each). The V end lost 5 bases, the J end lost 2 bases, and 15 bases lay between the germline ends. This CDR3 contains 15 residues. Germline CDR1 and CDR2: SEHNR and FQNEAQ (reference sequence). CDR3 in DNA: TGTGCCAGCAGCCCACGGGACCTACATCAAGAGACCCAGTACTTC. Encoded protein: CASSPRDLHQETQYF.

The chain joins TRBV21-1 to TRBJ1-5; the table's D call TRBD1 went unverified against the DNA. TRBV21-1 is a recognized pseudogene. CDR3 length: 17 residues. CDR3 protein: CASSTLTGGFSNQPQHF. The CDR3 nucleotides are TGTGCCAGCAGCACCCTAACAGGGGGCTTTAGCAATCAGCCCCAGCATTTT.

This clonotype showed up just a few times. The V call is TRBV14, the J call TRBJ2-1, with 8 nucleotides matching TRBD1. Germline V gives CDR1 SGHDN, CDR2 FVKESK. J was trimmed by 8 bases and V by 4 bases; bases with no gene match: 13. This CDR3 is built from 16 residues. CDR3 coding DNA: TGTGCCAGCAGCCCATTAGGACAGGGAGGTGGCGATGAGCAGTTCTTC. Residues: CASSPLGQGGGDEQFF.

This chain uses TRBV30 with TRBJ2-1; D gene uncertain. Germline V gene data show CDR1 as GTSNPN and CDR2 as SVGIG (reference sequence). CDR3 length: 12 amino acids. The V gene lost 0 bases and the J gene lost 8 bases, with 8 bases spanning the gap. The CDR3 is CAWSVGTHEQFF. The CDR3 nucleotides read TGTGCCTGGAGTGTTGGAACGCATGAGCAGTTCTTC.

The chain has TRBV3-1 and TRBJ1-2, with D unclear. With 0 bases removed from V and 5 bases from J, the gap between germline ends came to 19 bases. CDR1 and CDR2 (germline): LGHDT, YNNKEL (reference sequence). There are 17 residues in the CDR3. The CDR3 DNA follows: TGTGCCAGCAGCCAAGAAGGCCCCAGGTCTCGGAATTATGGCTACACCTTC. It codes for CASSQEGPRSRNYGYTF.

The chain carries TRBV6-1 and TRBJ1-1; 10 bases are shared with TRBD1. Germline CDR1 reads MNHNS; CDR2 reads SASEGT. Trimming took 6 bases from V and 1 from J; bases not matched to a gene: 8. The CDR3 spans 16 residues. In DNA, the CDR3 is TGTGCCAGCAGGCGCGACAGGGGGCGCGGGAACACTGAAGCTTTCTTT. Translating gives CASRRDRGRGNTEAFF.

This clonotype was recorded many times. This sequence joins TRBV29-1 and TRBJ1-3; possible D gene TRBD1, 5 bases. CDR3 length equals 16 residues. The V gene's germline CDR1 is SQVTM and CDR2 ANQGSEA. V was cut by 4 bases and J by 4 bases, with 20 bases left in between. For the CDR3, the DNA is TGCAGCGTTGCGTTTGGCGGCCAGGGACCAGGAAACACCATATATTTT. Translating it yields CSVAFGGQGPGNTIYF.

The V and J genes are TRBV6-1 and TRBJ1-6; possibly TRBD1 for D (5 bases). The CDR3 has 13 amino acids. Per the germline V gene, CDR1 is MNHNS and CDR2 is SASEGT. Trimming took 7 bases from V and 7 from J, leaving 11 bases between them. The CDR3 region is CASMAGTNSPLHF. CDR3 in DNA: TGTGCCAGCATGGCAGGGACGAATTCACCCCTCCACTTT.

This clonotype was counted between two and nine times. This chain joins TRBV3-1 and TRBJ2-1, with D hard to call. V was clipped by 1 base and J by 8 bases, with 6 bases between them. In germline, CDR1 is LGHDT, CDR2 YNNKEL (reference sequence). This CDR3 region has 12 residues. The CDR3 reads CASSQGWHEQFF. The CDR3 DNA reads TGTGCCAGCAGCCAAGGTTGGCATGAGCAGTTCTTC.

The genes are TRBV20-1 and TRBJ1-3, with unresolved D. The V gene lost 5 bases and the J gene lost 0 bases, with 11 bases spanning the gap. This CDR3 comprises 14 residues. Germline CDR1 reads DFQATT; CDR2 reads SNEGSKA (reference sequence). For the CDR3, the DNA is TGCAGTGCTCACCCTGCCAGCTCTGGAAACACCATATATTTT. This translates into CSAHPASSGNTIYF.

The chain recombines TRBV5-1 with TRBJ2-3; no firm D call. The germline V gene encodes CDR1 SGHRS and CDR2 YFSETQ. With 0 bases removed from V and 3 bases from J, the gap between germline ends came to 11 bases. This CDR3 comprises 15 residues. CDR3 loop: CASSLVPELTDTQYF. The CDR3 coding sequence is TGCGCCAGCAGCTTGGTTCCCGAGCTAACAGATACGCAGTATTTT. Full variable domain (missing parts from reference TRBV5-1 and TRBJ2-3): KAGVTQTPRYLIKTRGQQVTLSCSPISGHRSVSWYQQTPGQGLQFLFEYFSETQRNKGNFPGRFSGRQFSNSRSEMNVSTLELGDSALYLCASSLVPELTDTQYFGPGTRLTVL.

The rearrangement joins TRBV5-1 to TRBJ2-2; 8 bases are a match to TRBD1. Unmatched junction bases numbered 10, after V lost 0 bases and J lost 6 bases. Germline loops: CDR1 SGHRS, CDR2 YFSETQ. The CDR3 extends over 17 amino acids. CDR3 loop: CASSLGPGTGSAGELFF. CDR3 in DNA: TGCGCCAGCAGCTTGGGTCCGGGGACAGGAAGCGCCGGGGAGCTGTTTTTT.

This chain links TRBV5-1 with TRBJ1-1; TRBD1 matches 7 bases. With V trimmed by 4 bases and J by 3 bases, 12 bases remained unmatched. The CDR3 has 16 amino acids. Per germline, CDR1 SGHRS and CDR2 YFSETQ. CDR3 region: CASSRGIGGWDTEAFF. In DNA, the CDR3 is TGCGCCAGCAGCCGCGGGATAGGGGGCTGGGACACTGAAGCTTTCTTT.

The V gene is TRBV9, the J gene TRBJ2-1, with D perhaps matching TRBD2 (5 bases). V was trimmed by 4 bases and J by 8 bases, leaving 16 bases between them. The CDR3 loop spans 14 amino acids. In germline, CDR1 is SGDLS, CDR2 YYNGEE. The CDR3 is CASSRAPSIDEQFF. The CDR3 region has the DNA TGTGCCAGCAGCAGAGCCCCTAGCATCGATGAGCAGTTCTTC.

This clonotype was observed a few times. The CDR3 loop is CASSPFSGGSEKLFF. The DNA of the CDR3 is TGTGCCAGCAGCCCCTTTTCAGGGGGCAGTGAAAAACTGTTTTTT. The chain carries TRBV4-2 and TRBJ1-4; the match to TRBD1 covers 8 bases. The CDR3 is 15 residues long. The trim removed 4 bases at V and 7 bases at J, leaving 8 bases unmatched. Per germline, CDR1 LGHNA and CDR2 YNFKEQ.

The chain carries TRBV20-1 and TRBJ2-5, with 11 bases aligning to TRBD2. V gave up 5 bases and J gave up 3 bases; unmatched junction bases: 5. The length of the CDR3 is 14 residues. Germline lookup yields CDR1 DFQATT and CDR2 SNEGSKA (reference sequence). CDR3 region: CSAHPGLAEETQYF. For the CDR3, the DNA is TGCAGTGCTCACCCGGGACTAGCGGAAGAGACCCAGTACTTC.